This TCR beta chain comes out of a study of early T cells in non-severe SARS-CoV-2 infection. Study overall: Investigators sequenced bulk RNA drawn from unsorted whole blood, and chains remained unpaired. Study-level points and caveats: Matching with VDJdb favored anti-spike CD8 responses (missing private and CD4 specificities).

This clonotype appeared many times. Its antigen is currently unknown. Individual cDNA molecules received unique molecular identifiers during library preparation. TCRdb reanalysed the 5' RACE reads using MiXCR and keeps one entry per CDR3 protein. The data show 110,000 or so distinct CDR3 sequences, 12% seen once. The CDR3 totals 14 residues. V lost 4 bases, J lost 9 bases, and 6 bases stayed unmatched. The V call is TRBV12-3 or TRBV12-4, the J call TRBJ2-4, with 10 bases fitting TRBD1. The sample was whole blood. The clonotype originates from an adult who was a healthcare worker with PCR-confirmed SARS-CoV-2 infection or an uninfected control (not recorded which). As DNA, the CDR3 is TGTGCCAGCAGTTACCGGGACAGGGGAGCCATTCAGTACTTC. Translated, it gives CASSYRDRGAIQYF.